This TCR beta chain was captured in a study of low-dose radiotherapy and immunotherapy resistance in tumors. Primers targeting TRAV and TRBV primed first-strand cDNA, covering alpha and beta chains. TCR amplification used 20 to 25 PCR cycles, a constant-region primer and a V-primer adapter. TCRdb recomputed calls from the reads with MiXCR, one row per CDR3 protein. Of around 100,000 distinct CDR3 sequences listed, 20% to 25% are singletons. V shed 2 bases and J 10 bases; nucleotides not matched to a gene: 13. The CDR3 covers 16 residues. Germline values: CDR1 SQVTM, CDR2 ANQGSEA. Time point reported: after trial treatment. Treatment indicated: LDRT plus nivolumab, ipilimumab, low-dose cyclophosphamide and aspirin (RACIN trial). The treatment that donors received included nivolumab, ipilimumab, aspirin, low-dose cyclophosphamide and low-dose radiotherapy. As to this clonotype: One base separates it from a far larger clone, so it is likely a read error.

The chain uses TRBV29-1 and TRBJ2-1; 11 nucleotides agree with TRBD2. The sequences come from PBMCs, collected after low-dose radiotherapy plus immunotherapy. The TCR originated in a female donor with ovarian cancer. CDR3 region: CSVEIGRGLADYEQFF. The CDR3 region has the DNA TGCAGCGTTGAAATAGGGCGGGGACTAGCGGACTACGAGCAGTTCTTC.